Reported below is one T cell receptor beta chain. This entry comes from a study of cytomegalovirus exposure and HLA in healthy donors. The V gene end was trimmed by 5 bases and the J gene end by 2 bases; junction bases not matched to a gene: 8. The germline V gene encodes CDR1 LNHDA and CDR2 SQIVND (reference sequence). This CDR3 has 16 amino acids. Clones were sequenced by immunoSEQ multiplex PCR, and TCRdb holds only the in-frame ones, with some missing. Altogether over 55,000 clones are present, 80% to 95% being singletons, with the ten largest covering roughly 3%. The V call is TRBV19, the J call TRBJ1-1; 10 positions agree with TRBD1. The TCR comes from a man aged 18-30 years in good health and CMV-seronegative. Sequenced: PBMCs. This chain's CDR3 is CASSPQTGGPNTEAFF. The CDR3 bases are TGTGCCAGTAGTCCCCAGACAGGGGGCCCCAACACTGAAGCTTTCTTT.